This T cell receptor beta chain comes out of a study of T cell repertoires in cytomegalovirus infection. Study context: Researchers turned to recently identified HLA-C-restricted CMV epitopes as well as well-studied HLA-B-restricted ones. Public TCR beta signatures provided an indication of both CMV infection and a matching HLA type.

TCRdb re-analysed the reads in MiXCR, keeping a single row per CDR3 protein. The profile covers under 200,000 distinct CDR3 sequences, with about 20% appearing a single time and 25% taken by the ten largest. The CDR3 sequence is 16 residues long. The germline CDR1 and CDR2 sequences are SGHTA and FQGTGA. With 1 base clipped from V and 2 bases from J, the junction kept 2 bases outside the gene matches. This clonotype was recorded many times. As yet, its antigen is unknown. The receptor was isolated from a human donor in good health (CMV status not recorded). Some clones in this sample may be carry-over from other donors' samples. This material consisted of CD8+ T cells from cultured PBMCs, taken from culture after CMV antigen stimulation. The genes are TRBV7-3 and TRBJ2-1; 10 bases align to TRBD1. The CDR3 nucleotides are TGTGCCAGCAGCTTAAGGGACAGGGGAACCTACAATGAGCAGTTCTTC. Translated: CASSLRDRGTYNEQFF.